This T cell receptor beta chain was sequenced for a study of blood T cells in healthy people across ages. Isolating PBMCs gave at least 6.5 million of these cells per sample. Per sample, extraction of total RNA gave at least 6 micrograms in every case. This clonotype has ten or more counts. Looked up from germline, CDR1 is MNHEY and CDR2 is SMNVEV (reference sequence). This CDR3 region has 14 residues. V was cut by 0 bases and J by 2 bases, with 7 bases left in between. It was with a sample-barcoded 5' primer and a J-beta primer mix that a second PCR of roughly 6 to 12 cycles was run. TCRdb re-analysed the 5' RACE reads in MiXCR, keeping a single row per CDR3 protein. This table holds around 670,000 distinct CDR3 sequences, less than 35% found once.

What was sequenced was blood. The chain is built from TRBV27 and TRBJ1-2; no firm D call. The source is a woman aged 80 or over in good health. The CDR3 nucleotides are TGTGCCAGCAGTTTATCGAGGTCCAACTATGGCTACACCTTC. It is translated as CASSLSRSNYGYTF.